This TCR beta chain was retrieved from a study of CD8 T cells in ankylosing spondylitis. The V end lost 0 bases, the J end lost 5 bases, and 11 bases lay between the germline ends. Germline V gene sequence: CDR1 SGHDT, CDR2 YYEEEE. CDR3 length equals 14 residues. Study results and limitations: Disease-linked clones displayed a CD8+ phenotype and appeared relatively rarely in peripheral blood.

TCRdb re-analysed the 5' RACE reads in MiXCR, keeping a single row per CDR3 protein. This table has some 250,000 distinct CDR3 sequences, 8.6% appearing once. Many counts were recorded for this clonotype. The target antigen is unknown. The material sequenced was blood, either unsorted or a sorted T cell fraction (not recorded which). The V gene is TRBV5-6, the J gene TRBJ2-5, with a tentative D call TRBD2 (5 bases). The source is a male donor with ankylosing spondylitis or in good health (not recorded which). For the CDR3, the DNA is TGTGCCAGCAGCTTGGGGCTAGCTGCCGAGACCCAGTACTTC. Its translation: CASSLGLAAETQYF. Variable domain in full (rest from reference TRBV5-6 and TRBJ2-5): DAGVTQSPTHLIKTRGQQVTLRCSPKSGHDTVSWYQQALGQGPQFIFQYYEEEERQRGNFPDRFSGHQFPNYSSELNVNALLLGDSALYLCASSLGLAAETQYFGPGTRLLVL.